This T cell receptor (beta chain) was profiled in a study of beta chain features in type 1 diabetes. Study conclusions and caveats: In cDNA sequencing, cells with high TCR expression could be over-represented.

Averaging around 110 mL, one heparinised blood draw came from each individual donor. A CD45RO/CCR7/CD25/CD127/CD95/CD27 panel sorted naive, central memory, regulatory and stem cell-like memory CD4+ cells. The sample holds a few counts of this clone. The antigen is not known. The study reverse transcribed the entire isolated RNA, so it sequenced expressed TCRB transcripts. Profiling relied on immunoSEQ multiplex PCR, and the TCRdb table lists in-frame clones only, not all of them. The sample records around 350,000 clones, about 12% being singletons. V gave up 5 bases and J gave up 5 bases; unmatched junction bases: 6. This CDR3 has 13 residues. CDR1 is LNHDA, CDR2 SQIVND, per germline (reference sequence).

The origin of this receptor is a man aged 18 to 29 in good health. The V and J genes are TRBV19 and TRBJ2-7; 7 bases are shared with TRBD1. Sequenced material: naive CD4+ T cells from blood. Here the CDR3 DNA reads TGTGCCAGTAGTGTTCTAAGGGGGCACGAGCAGTACTTC. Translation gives CASSVLRGHEQYF. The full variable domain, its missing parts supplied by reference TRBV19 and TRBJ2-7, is DGGITQSPKYLFRKEGQNVTLSCEQNLNHDAMYWYRQDPGQGLRLIYYSQIVNDFQKGDIAEGYSVSREKKESFPLTVTSAQKNPTAFYLCASSVLRGHEQYFGPGTRLTVT.